The rows below give T cell receptor beta chains drawn from one sample of a study of blood T cells in healthy people across ages. In TCRdb, the 5' RACE reads were re-called with MiXCR into one record per CDR3 protein. Of about 1.8 million distinct CDR3 sequences in the sample, about 50% were seen once. The source material was blood. The receptor source for this set is a woman in her 40s in good health. The CDR3 runs from the conserved cysteine through the conserved F or W. D genes are given only for firm matches. Some rows mark clone size as missing; the rest say once, few, many or name a class of expanded clone.

v_call	clone_size	d_call	j_call	cdr3_nt	cdr3_aa
TRBV11-2	NA	TRBD1	TRBJ1-1	TGTGCCAGCAGCTTAGCCAGGGGGCAGGATGAAGCTTTCTTT	CASSLARGQDEAFF
TRBV29-1	few	TRBD1	TRBJ2-3	TGCAGCGTTGCTGGGGGGACAGGGAGCACAGATACGCAGTATTTT	CSVAGGTGSTDTQYF
TRBV5-1	few	NA	TRBJ2-7	TGCGCCAGCAGTCCCCAGGGTTCCAACTCCTACAATGAGCAGTACTTC	CASSPQGSNSYNEQYF
TRBV6-6	NA	NA	TRBJ2-1	TGTGCCAGCACACAACCCTACCAAGAGACCCAGTTCTTC	CASTQPYQETQFF
TRBV20-1	NA	TRBD1	TRBJ2-5	TGCAGTGGGGCGACACAGGGGGAGACCCAGTACTTC	CSGATQGETQYF
TRBV12-3/TRBV12-4	NA	NA	TRBJ2-5	TGTGCCAGCAGCCGCCCGCCAGGGGATGAGACCCAGTACTTC	CASSRPPGDETQYF
TRBV29-1	NA	NA	TRBJ2-3	TGCAGCCTAAGAGGCGGGGTCACAGATACGCAGTATTTT	CSLRGGVTDTQYF
TRBV27	NA	TRBD2	TRBJ2-5	TGTGCCAGCACTAAGCTAGCGGGGGGGCCCCACGAGACCCAGTACTTC	CASTKLAGGPHETQYF
TRBV27	once	NA	TRBJ2-7	TGTGCCAGCAGCCCCCATGGACGAACCAGGTCCTACGAGCAGTACTTC	CASSPHGRTRSYEQYF
TRBV28	NA	TRBD2	TRBJ2-7	TGTGCCAGCAGTCGGACTAGTGGTCCCGACGAGCAGTACTTC	CASSRTSGPDEQYF
TRBV20-1	NA	TRBD1	TRBJ1-4	TGCAGTGCCCAGGACAGGGCGGAAAAACTGTTTTTT	CSAQDRAEKLFF
TRBV13	NA	NA	TRBJ2-3	TGTGTCAGCAGTCACGGGACGGAGGATCCAGATACGCAGTATTTT	CVSSHGTEDPDTQYF
TRBV29-1	NA	TRBD1	TRBJ1-2	TGCAGCGTTACCGGGACAGGGATGTATGGCTACACCTTC	CSVTGTGMYGYTF
TRBV5-1	NA	NA	TRBJ1-2	TGCGCCAGCAGCTTGGGGGAGTCTAACTATGGCTACACCTTC	CASSLGESNYGYTF
TRBV7-3	few	NA	TRBJ2-5	TGTGCCAGCTCCGTCGAAGAGGGCAAGACCCAGTACTTC	CASSVEEGKTQYF
TRBV29-1	many	TRBD1	TRBJ2-5	TGCAGCGGAGAGACAGGGGGCCAAGAGACCCAGTACTTC	CSGETGGQETQYF
TRBV6-2/TRBV6-3	NA	NA	TRBJ2-7	TGTGCCAGCAGGCACGCAGGCGAATCGGCCTCCGAGCAGTACTTC	CASRHAGESASEQYF
TRBV6-1	NA	NA	TRBJ2-7	TGTGCCAGCAGTGAAGCGCATACAGACTACGAGCAGTACTTC	CASSEAHTDYEQYF
TRBV18	NA	TRBD1	TRBJ2-4	TGTGCCAGCTCACAGAGACAGGGAAGCTCCGGTGGAAACATTCAGTACTTC	CASSQRQGSSGGNIQYF
TRBV7-6	NA	TRBD1	TRBJ1-1	TGTGCCAGCAGCTTAGAGGTGACAGGGAGGATGAACACTGAAGCTTTCTTT	CASSLEVTGRMNTEAFF
TRBV14	NA	TRBD1	TRBJ1-6	TGTGCCAGCAACCAAGGGACAGCTAATTCACCCCTCCACTTT	CASNQGTANSPLHF
TRBV2	many	NA	TRBJ2-5	TGTGCCAGCAAGGGCAACCAAGAGACCCAGTACTTC	CASKGNQETQYF
TRBV29-1	few	TRBD1	TRBJ2-1	TGCAGCGTTGAAAGGACAGGGCTTAGCAATGAGCAGTTCTTC	CSVERTGLSNEQFF
TRBV7-2	NA	TRBD1	TRBJ1-5	TGTGCCAGCAGCTTAGTCTCAGGCAGGGGGCTTCATCAGCCCCAGCATTTT	CASSLVSGRGLHQPQHF
TRBV7-3	NA	NA	TRBJ1-1	TGTGCCAGCAGCTTCCGAAGCACTGAAGCTTTCTTT	CASSFRSTEAFF
TRBV20-1	few	NA	TRBJ1-2	TGCAGTGCTAGAGATATAACAGAAAATGGCTACACCTTC	CSARDITENGYTF
TRBV5-4	NA	NA	TRBJ2-2	TGTGCCAGCCATGGTTGGTCTGGTGGGAACACCGGGGAGCTGTTTTTT	CASHGWSGGNTGELFF
TRBV7-2	NA	NA	TRBJ2-3	TGTGCCAGCAGCTTAGCCTTTAGCAGGGGCACAGATACGCAGTATTTT	CASSLAFSRGTDTQYF
TRBV7-9	NA	NA	TRBJ2-3	TGTGCCAGCAAGTGGTGGAATGGCACAGATACGCAGTATTTT	CASKWWNGTDTQYF
TRBV12-3/TRBV12-4	NA	TRBD2	TRBJ2-7	TGTGCCAGCAGGAGGACTAGCTGCTCCTACGAGCAGTACTTC	CASRRTSCSYEQYF
TRBV20-1	NA	TRBD1	TRBJ2-7	TGCAGTGCCGAGGGACAGCGAACCTACAATGAGCAGTACTTC	CSAEGQRTYNEQYF
TRBV7-9	few	NA	TRBJ2-3	TGTGCCAGCAGCTTCGAGGGAAATACGCAGTATTTT	CASSFEGNTQYF
TRBV20-1	few	NA	TRBJ2-1	TGCAGTGCTAGACAGGACGGCAATGAGCAGTTCTTC	CSARQDGNEQFF
TRBV7-9	few	NA	TRBJ2-5	TGTGCCAGCAGGCATAATGGGGCAGGGCAGTACTTC	CASRHNGAGQYF
TRBV2	NA	NA	TRBJ2-3	TGTGCCAGCATTGATCGGACTTCTCACACAGATACGCAGTATTTT	CASIDRTSHTDTQYF
TRBV7-3	NA	NA	TRBJ2-7	TGTGCCAGTGGTCTTGTTGGAGCGTCTTTGGACAATGAGCAGTACTTC	CASGLVGASLDNEQYF
TRBV7-2	few	NA	TRBJ1-2	TGTGCCAGCAGCAGGGACGGGGCGGGTGGCTACACCTTC	CASSRDGAGGYTF
TRBV10-3	NA	NA	TRBJ2-1	TGTGCCATCAATCTGGGGGGCTCCTACAATGAGCAGTTCTTC	CAINLGGSYNEQFF
TRBV7-2	NA	TRBD2	TRBJ2-5	TGTGCCAGCAGCTTAGCATCCAGCGGGGGGGGAGAGACCCAGTACTTC	CASSLASSGGGETQYF
TRBV28	few	NA	TRBJ2-7	TGTGCCAGCACCGATACAGGGTACGAGCAGTACTTC	CASTDTGYEQYF
TRBV27	NA	NA	TRBJ2-5	TGTGCCAGCAGTTTACTAAGGAGGAGGGCCCAAGAGACCCAGTACTTC	CASSLLRRRAQETQYF
TRBV4-1	NA	TRBD2	TRBJ2-5	TGCGCCAGCAGCCGAACTAGCGGGGGGCCCCCCGCGGAAGAGACCCAGTACTTC	CASSRTSGGPPAEETQYF
TRBV7-2	few	TRBD1	TRBJ2-7	TGTGCCAGCAGCATGACAGGGGTCGAGCAGTACTTC	CASSMTGVEQYF
TRBV5-8	few	TRBD1	TRBJ1-1	TGTGCCAGCCCGGAGGGACAGGGGTTCGAAGCGTTGGACACTGAAGCTTTCTTT	CASPEGQGFEALDTEAFF
TRBV7-2	NA	TRBD1	TRBJ1-2	TGTGCCAGCAGCTCACAAGGGGGCGAGAGCGATGGCTACACCTTC	CASSSQGGESDGYTF
TRBV4-2	NA	NA	TRBJ2-3	TGTGCCAGCAGCCAAGTCCCGGCGGCCACAGATACGCAGTATTTT	CASSQVPAATDTQYF
TRBV7-9	NA	NA	TRBJ1-5	TGTGCCAGCAGCCCCGGTACGCAAAATCAGCCCCAGCATTTT	CASSPGTQNQPQHF
TRBV7-7	NA	TRBD1	TRBJ2-7	TGTGCTAGCAGCGGCCGGGACAGCCCCGAGCAGTACTTC	CASSGRDSPEQYF
TRBV5-1	NA	NA	TRBJ1-2	TGCGCCAGCAGCTTGCTGCAGGGTAGCGATGGCTACACCTTC	CASSLLQGSDGYTF
TRBV7-8	NA	NA	TRBJ2-1	TGTGCCAGCAGCCGGGGGTCGGGCTACAATGAGCAGTTCTTC	CASSRGSGYNEQFF
TRBV6-2/TRBV6-3	NA	TRBD1	TRBJ2-7	TGTGCCATCCGGGACAGGTTCTCCTACGAGCAGTACTTC	CAIRDRFSYEQYF
TRBV4-3	few	NA	TRBJ2-5	TGCGCCAGCAGCCAGCACCCTGACTCGGGGGACCAAGAGACCCAGTACTTC	CASSQHPDSGDQETQYF
TRBV9	NA	TRBD2	TRBJ2-3	TGTGCCAGCAGCCTTCGACTAGCCGGAGATACGCAGTATTTT	CASSLRLAGDTQYF
TRBV5-1	NA	TRBD1	TRBJ1-2	TGCGCCAGCAGCCGACCCGGGACAGGATATGGCTACACCTTC	CASSRPGTGYGYTF
TRBV5-1	NA	NA	TRBJ2-1	TGCGCCAGCAGCGCCCAGGACTATGAGCAGTTCTTC	CASSAQDYEQFF
TRBV5-1	NA	TRBD1	TRBJ1-1	TGCGCCAGCAGCACTATGGGACAGTCCAGGACTGAAGCTTTCTTT	CASSTMGQSRTEAFF
TRBV6-5	few	TRBD1	TRBJ2-6	TGTGCCAGCAGTTCGGGGACAGGGATAAGTACTGGGGCCAACGTCCTGACTTTC	CASSSGTGISTGANVLTF
TRBV9	few	NA	TRBJ2-2	TGTGCCAGCAGCGGACGCGCCGGGGAGCTGTTTTTT	CASSGRAGELFF
TRBV7-2	NA	NA	TRBJ1-6	TGTGCCAGCCGGACTTACTCCTATAATTCACCCCTCCACTTT	CASRTYSYNSPLHF